The T cell receptor (beta chain) under discussion was sequenced for a study of CD8 T cells in Susac syndrome. Study observations and caveats: The study conceded that its TCR sequencing and HLA analysis involved relatively few individuals.

Details on this clonotype: Its target is unknown.

An amount of RNA that ranged from roughly 0.5 to 1 ug was reverse transcribed with random hexamers. immunoSEQ multiplex PCR amplified TCR beta CDR3 across 54 Vbeta, 13 Jbeta. TCRdb reanalysed the immunoSEQ multiplex PCR reads using MiXCR and keeps one entry per CDR3 protein. Found here are about 160,000 distinct CDR3 sequences, about 92% of them singletons; the top ten hold 0.065% to 0.1%. From blood CD8+ and CD4+ T cells, TCR beta sequences were generated. This CDR3 is built from 15 residues. In germline, CDR1 is MNHEY, CDR2 SVGAGI. Trimming removed 1 base from V and 3 bases from J, with 9 bases in between.

Sample: CD4+ T cells from PBMCs. This TCR was sampled from a human donor in good health. The genes are TRBV6-5 and TRBJ2-2, with D perhaps matching TRBD1 (6 bases). CDR3: CASSYWDTYTGELFF. CDR3 coding DNA: TGTGCCAGCAGTTACTGGGACACCTACACCGGGGAGCTGTTTTTT.